These 4 T cell receptor beta chains were all obtained from the same sample, sequenced in a study of tissue T cells after allogeneic stem cell transplantation (dated by TCRdb to 2021 to 2024). Receptor amplification or capture employed the immunoSEQ multiplex PCR assay. TCRdb took this table from immuneACCESS and kept in-frame rearrangements with V and J called. Such tables lack part of the clones; where checked against another copy, unresolved V genes explain under half of the gap, and the rest is unexplained. The sample yields about 3,900 clones; about two thirds were counted once. Together, the top ten hold 9% to 10% of the sample. This specimen's time point label, interpreted: human tissue collected at research (rapid) autopsy. This specimen consisted of left colon tissue, obtained at autopsy. Source of these receptors: a woman between 18 and 49 years old with breast cancer.

The V and J genes are TRBV5-5 and TRBJ2-3; D not certain. With 2 bases removed from V and 4 bases from J, the gap between germline ends came to 8 bases. CDR1 is SGHKS and CDR2 is YYEKEE in the germline V gene (reference sequence). The CDR3 contains 13 residues. The DNA of the CDR3 is TGTGCCAGCAGCTTAGCCCCGCCAGATACGCAGTATTTT. It yields the protein CASSLAPPDTQYF. Full variable domain (remainder filled in from reference TRBV5-5 and TRBJ2-3): DAGVTQSPTHLIKTRGQQVTLRCSPISGHKSVSWYQQVLGQGPQFIFQYYEKEERGRGNFPDRFSARQFPNYSSELNVNALLLGDSALYLCASSLAPPDTQYFGPGTRLTVL.

This clone has a handful of counts. The sample contains more than one DNA sequence encoding this CDR3. The chain uses TRBV7-2 and TRBJ2-3; no clear D. This CDR3 is built from 13 residues. In germline, CDR1 is SGHTA, CDR2 FQGNSA. Trimming took off 2 bases at V and 2 bases at J, with 5 bases between the two ends. CDR3 loop: CASSLPATDTQYF. Here the CDR3 DNA reads TGTGCCAGCAGCTTACCCGCCACAGATACGCAGTATTTT.

The V call is TRBV10-3, the J call TRBJ2-2; TRBD2 might be the D (6 bases). Germline CDR1 reads ENHRY; CDR2 reads SYGVKD. The CDR3 is made up of 15 amino acids. Trimming shortened V by 0 bases and J by 6 bases, and 11 bases separated the two germline ends. The DNA of the CDR3 is TGTGCCATCAGTGAGTCAGGGAGGAAGGCCGGGGAGCTGTTTTTT. Its translation: CAISESGRKAGELFF.

This clone has just one count. This chain links TRBV7-2 with TRBJ2-3, with 7 bases identical to TRBD2. The CDR3 length is 14 residues. The J segment lost 4 bases and the V segment lost 5 bases, leaving 6 bases of the junction unmatched. Germline-derived CDR1 and CDR2 are SGHTA and FQGNSA. CDR3 bases: TGTGCCAGCAGCCAGCCGGGGAGGGCAGATACGCAGTATTTT. Its protein product is CASSQPGRADTQYF.